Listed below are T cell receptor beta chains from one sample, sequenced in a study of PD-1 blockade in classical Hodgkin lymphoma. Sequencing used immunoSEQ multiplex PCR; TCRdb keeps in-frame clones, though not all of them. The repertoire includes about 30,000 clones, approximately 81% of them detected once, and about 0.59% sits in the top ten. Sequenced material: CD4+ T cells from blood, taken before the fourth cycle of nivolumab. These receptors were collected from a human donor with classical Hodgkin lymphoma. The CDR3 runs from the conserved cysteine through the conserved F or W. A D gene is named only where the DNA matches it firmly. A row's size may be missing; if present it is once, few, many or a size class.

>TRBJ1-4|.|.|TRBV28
CASRFSPNEKLFF
TGTGCCAGCAGGTTCAGCCCAAATGAAAAACTGTTTTTT
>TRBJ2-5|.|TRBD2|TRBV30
CAWTSGSQETQYF
TGTGCCTGGACTAGCGGGAGCCAAGAGACCCAGTACTTC
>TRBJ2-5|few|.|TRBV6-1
CASQLTGSGETQYF
TGTGCCAGCCAATTAACGGGCTCCGGCGAGACCCAGTACTTC
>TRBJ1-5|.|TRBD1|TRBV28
CASTGTGGIGQPQHF
TGTGCCAGCACCGGGACAGGGGGTATTGGTCAGCCCCAGCATTTT
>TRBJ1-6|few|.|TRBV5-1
CASSLVVGAQSPLHF
TGCGCCAGCAGCTTGGTCGTGGGGGCACAGTCACCCCTCCACTTT
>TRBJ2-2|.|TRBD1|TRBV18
CASSPADRGTGELFF
TGTGCCAGCTCACCGGCGGACAGGGGAACCGGGGAGCTGTTTTTT
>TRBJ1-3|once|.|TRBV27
CASSPNMVSGNTIYF
TGTGCCAGCAGCCCAAACATGGTTTCTGGAAACACCATATATTTT
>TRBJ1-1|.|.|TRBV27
CASSLYMGIGNTEAFF
TGTGCCAGCAGTTTATATATGGGGATAGGGAACACTGAAGCTTTCTTT
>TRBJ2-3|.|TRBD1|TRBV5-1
CASSGQGTDTQYF
TGCGCCAGCAGCGGACAGGGGACAGATACGCAGTATTTT
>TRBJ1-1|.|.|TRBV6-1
CASSEAANTEAFF
TGTGCCAGCAGTGAAGCAGCAAACACTGAAGCTTTCTTT
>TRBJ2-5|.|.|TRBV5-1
CASSLVPGSPFQETQYF
TGCGCCAGCAGCTTGGTGCCGGGGAGCCCCTTCCAAGAGACCCAGTACTTC
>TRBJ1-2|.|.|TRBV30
CAWSVPTGNGYTF
TGTGCCTGGAGTGTACCTACAGGAAATGGCTACACCTTC
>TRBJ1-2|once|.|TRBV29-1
CSVASTNYGYTF
TGCAGCGTTGCGAGCACCAACTATGGCTACACCTTC
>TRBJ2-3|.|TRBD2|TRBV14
CASSPPTAGGRLGTDTQYF
TGTGCCAGCAGCCCGCCTACGGCGGGGGGGCGGTTGGGCACAGATACGCAGTATTTT
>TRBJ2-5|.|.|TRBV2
CASSEARGSQETQYF
TGTGCCAGCAGTGAAGCCAGGGGCAGCCAAGAGACCCAGTACTTC
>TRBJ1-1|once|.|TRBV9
CASSVGALMNTEAFF
TGTGCCAGCAGCGTAGGAGCTCTCATGAACACTGAAGCTTTCTTT
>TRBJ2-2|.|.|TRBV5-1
CASSFQGFTGELFF
TGCGCCAGCAGCTTCCAAGGTTTTACCGGGGAGCTGTTTTTT
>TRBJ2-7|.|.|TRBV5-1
CASSLDSRGEQYF
TGCGCCAGCAGCTTGGACAGCCGCGGCGAGCAGTACTTC
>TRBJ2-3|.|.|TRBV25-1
CASQGRSPTDTQYF
TGTGCATCCCAAGGACGGAGTCCCACAGATACGCAGTATTTT
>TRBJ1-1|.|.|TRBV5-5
CASSLMGPPNTEAFF
TGTGCCAGCAGCTTGATGGGTCCCCCGAACACTGAAGCTTTCTTT
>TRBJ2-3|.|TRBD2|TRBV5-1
CASSPLAGGGTDTQYF
TGCGCCAGCAGTCCACTAGCGGGGGGAGGCACAGATACGCAGTATTTT
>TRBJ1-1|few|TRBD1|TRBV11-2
CASSSMTGLAWGLNTEAFF
TGTGCCAGCAGCTCTATGACAGGGTTGGCCTGGGGACTCAACACTGAAGCTTTCTTT
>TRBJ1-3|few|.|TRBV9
CASSPQGNTIYF
TGTGCCAGCAGCCCACAAGGAAACACCATATATTTT
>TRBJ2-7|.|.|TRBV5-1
CASSRTTSGPGFEQYF
TGCGCCAGCAGCCGTACCACTTCGGGACCGGGATTTGAGCAGTACTTC
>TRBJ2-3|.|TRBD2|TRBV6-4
CASSDFGGGPDTQYF
TGTGCCAGCAGTGACTTCGGCGGGGGACCAGATACGCAGTATTTT
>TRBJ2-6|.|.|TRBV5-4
CASVGYVRQSRANVLTF
TGTGCCAGCGTAGGGTACGTCAGACAAAGTCGGGCCAACGTCCTGACTTTC
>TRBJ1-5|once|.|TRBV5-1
CASSLVPGNQPQHF
TGCGCCAGCAGCTTGGTGCCAGGGAATCAGCCCCAGCATTTT
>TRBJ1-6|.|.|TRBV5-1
CASSLRLGSPLHF
TGCGCCAGCAGCTTAAGGTTGGGGTCACCCCTCCACTTT
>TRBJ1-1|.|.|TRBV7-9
CASLPAGNTEAFF
TGTGCCAGCTTACCAGCTGGGAACACTGAAGCTTTCTTT
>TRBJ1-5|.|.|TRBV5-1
CASSLTGSSNQPQHF
TGCGCCAGCAGCTTAACAGGGAGCAGCAATCAGCCCCAGCATTTT
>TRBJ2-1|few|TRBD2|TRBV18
CASSPGLAGGRGGNEQFF
TGTGCCAGCTCACCGGGACTAGCGGGGGGGAGAGGTGGAAATGAGCAGTTCTTC
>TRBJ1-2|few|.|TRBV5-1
CASSEQGFPNYGYTF
TGCGCCAGCAGCGAACAGGGTTTCCCTAACTATGGCTACACCTTC
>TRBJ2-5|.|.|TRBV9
CASSTLPQETQYF
TGTGCCAGCAGCACCCTACCTCAAGAGACCCAGTACTTC
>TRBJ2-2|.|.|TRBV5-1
CASSFGKEGAGELFF
TGCGCCAGCAGCTTCGGCAAAGAGGGAGCCGGGGAGCTGTTTTTT
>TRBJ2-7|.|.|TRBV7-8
CASGRAYEQYF
TGTGCCAGCGGTCGGGCCTACGAGCAGTACTTC
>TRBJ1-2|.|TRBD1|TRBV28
CASSFTGGDWGYTF
TGTGCCAGCAGCTTCACAGGGGGCGATTGGGGCTACACCTTC
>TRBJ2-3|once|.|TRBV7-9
CASSPGDRQAYF
TGTGCCAGCAGCCCGGGGGACAGACAAGCGTATTTT
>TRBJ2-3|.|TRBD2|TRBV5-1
CASSVSGGATDTQYF
TGCGCCAGCAGCGTTAGCGGGGGGGCCACAGATACGCAGTATTTT
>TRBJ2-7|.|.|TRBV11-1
CASSLGAAGEQYF
TGTGCCAGCAGCTTAGGCGCGGCGGGGGAGCAGTACTTC
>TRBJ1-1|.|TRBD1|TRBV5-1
CASSLVPTGVNTEAFF
TGCGCCAGCAGCTTGGTGCCCACAGGGGTGAACACTGAAGCTTTCTTT
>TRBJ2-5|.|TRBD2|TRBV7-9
CASSARLAGGETQYF
TGTGCCAGCAGCGCCAGACTAGCGGGGGGTGAGACCCAGTACTTC
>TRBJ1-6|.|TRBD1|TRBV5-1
CASRVGTGDNSPLHF
TGCGCCAGCAGGGTCGGGACAGGGGATAATTCACCCCTCCACTTT
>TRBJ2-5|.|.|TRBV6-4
CARVTGGRRYF
TGTGCCAGAGTTACCGGGGGGCGGCGGTACTTC
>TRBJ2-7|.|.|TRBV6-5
CASSYGRAGSYEQYF
TGTGCCAGCAGTTACGGCAGGGCCGGCTCCTACGAGCAGTACTTC
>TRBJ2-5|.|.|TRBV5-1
CASSLDTGRQETQYF
TGCGCCAGCAGCTTGGATACGGGACGCCAAGAGACCCAGTACTTC
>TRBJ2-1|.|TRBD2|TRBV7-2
CASSGLAGYNEQFF
TGTGCCAGCAGCGGACTAGCGGGGTACAATGAGCAGTTCTTC